This T cell receptor beta chain appears in the sequencing data of a study of T cell responses to AZD1222 COVID-19 vaccine. Turning to this clone: What it binds is not known.

The CDR3 loop spans 14 amino acids. The germline V gene has CDR1 SGHVS and CDR2 FQNEAQ. V dropped 5 bases and J dropped 5 bases, with 13 bases sitting between them. Sequencing was performed with immunoSEQ multiplex PCR; in TCRdb, only in-frame clones are kept and a portion is missing. Of about 120,000 clones listed, roughly 89% are singletons. Study-level findings and limits: Spike-specific TCR breadth and depth grew following two AZD1222 doses. Per reports, nearly half of all spike-specific TCRs target regions that are unmutated in variants.

The sequence was obtained from an adult in good health. The material was peripheral blood, obtained on day 0 of AZD1222 vaccination. This chain links TRBV7-8 with TRBJ1-5; no clear D. CDR3 DNA: TGTGCCAGCAGCGCCTTGGATCCGGATCAGCCCCAGCATTTT. Encoded protein: CASSALDPDQPQHF.